This TCR beta chain derives from a study of cytomegalovirus exposure and HLA in healthy donors. In the PCR, 60 Vbeta and 13 Jbeta primers were used. Here immunoSEQ multiplex PCR was the method, and the copy in TCRdb shows in-frame clones only, minus some. Here the sample spans 60,000 to 65,000 clones, approximately 75% being singletons. V was pared by 3 bases and J by 3 bases, with 8 bases of the junction left unmatched. Per the germline V gene, CDR1 is MDHEN and CDR2 is SYDVKM. This CDR3 has 15 residues. Material for sequencing was PBMCs. The chain recombines TRBV28 with TRBJ2-7; the match to TRBD2 covers 7 bases. This TCR came from a man in his forties or fifties in good health and CMV-seropositive. CDR3 in amino acids: CASSFTRTSYYEQYF. The CDR3 DNA reads TGTGCCAGCAGTTTCACTCGGACTAGTTACTACGAGCAGTACTTC.